Each of the 26 T cell receptor beta chains below was sequenced from the same sample in a study of blood T cells in healthy people across ages. With a J-beta primer mix and a sample-barcoded 5' primer, a second PCR ran about 7 to 11 cycles. TCRdb used MiXCR to reprocess the 5' RACE reads, holding one entry per CDR3 protein. Here the sample spans about 1,500,000 distinct CDR3 sequences, approximately 38% being singletons. The sample consisted of blood. The receptors here all came from a woman between 18 and 29 years old in good health.

Note on this clonotype: The junction departs from the called germline gene at one end, perhaps through a read error. V usage is TRBV4-1 and J usage is TRBJ2-3; 7 bases are shared with TRBD2. The CDR3 sequence is 18 residues long. The germline CDR1 and CDR2 sequences are MGHRA and YSYEKL. The CDR3 reads CASSARLGTTVGTDTQSF. For the CDR3, the DNA is TGCGCCAGCAGCGCGCGACTCGGGACTACCGTGGGCACAGATACGCAGTCTTTT.

This clonotype was detected a few times. This rearrangement joins TRBV12-3 or TRBV12-4 to TRBJ1-2; D might be TRBD1 (6 bases). This CDR3 is built from 15 residues. The V gene lost 6 bases and the J gene lost 4 bases, with 18 bases spanning the gap. This CDR3 is CASSPSWDTSYGYTF. The CDR3 coding sequence is TGTGCCAGCAGCCCTTCGTGGGACACTTCCTATGGCTACACCTTC.

This clonotype was observed a handful of times. The chain carries TRBV2 and TRBJ2-7, with 7 bases identical to TRBD2. The ends lost 4 bases at V and 6 bases at J; junction bases unmatched: 9. The CDR3 extends over 14 amino acids. Germline CDR1 reads SNHLY; CDR2 reads FYNNEI. The CDR3 loop is CASSVLSGSSEQYF. The CDR3 nucleotides read TGTGCCAGCAGTGTACTTAGCGGGTCGTCCGAGCAGTACTTC. The full variable domain, completed using reference TRBV2 and TRBJ2-7, is EPEVTQTPSHQVTQMGQEVILRCVPISNHLYFYWYRQILGQKVEFLVSFYNNEISEKSEIFDDQFSVERPDGSNFTLKIRSTKLEDSAMYFCASSVLSGSSEQYFGPGTRLTVT.

Details on this clonotype: Sequence at one end of the junction differs from germline and may be a read error. The V gene is TRBV7-9, the J gene TRBJ2-1; D might be TRBD2 (6 bases). This CDR3 comprises 15 residues. Per the germline V gene, CDR1 is SEHNR and CDR2 is FQNEAQ (reference sequence). CDR3: CTSSLEGLPYNEQFF. As DNA, the CDR3 is TGTACCAGCAGCTTAGAGGGACTTCCTTACAATGAGCAGTTCTTC.

On this clonotype itself: The junction departs from germline at one end; a sequencing error may be responsible. V gene TRBV7-9 combines with J gene TRBJ2-5; TRBD2 is a possible D gene (5 bases). This CDR3 has 13 residues. Germline CDR1 and CDR2: SEHNR and FQNEAQ (reference sequence). DNA for the CDR3: TGTGCCAACAGCTTACTAGATAGGGATGAGCAGTACTTC. It translates to CANSLLDRDEQYF.

This clonotype appeared a few times. The V call is TRBV2, the J call TRBJ2-1; unclear D gene. This CDR3 comprises 15 residues. The germline V gene encodes CDR1 SNHLY and CDR2 FYNNEI. Deletions cut 0 bases from V and 6 bases from J, with 12 bases between. Here the CDR3 DNA reads TGTGCCAGCAGTGAAGCGGCTAGGATAGGCAATGAGCAGTTCTTC. Amino acid sequence: CASSEAARIGNEQFF.

The chain links TRBV12-5 to TRBJ1-2, with TRBD1 matching over 8 bases. Germline-derived CDR1 and CDR2 are LGHNT and FRNRAP. V lost 5 bases and J lost 4; bases outside the gene matches: 3. This CDR3 comprises 13 residues. The CDR3 nucleotides are TGTGCTAGTGGTACGGGACAGGCCTATGGCTACACCTTC. The encoded protein is CASGTGQAYGYTF.

This clonotype was counted many times. Germline and junction disagree at one end, which may indicate a read error. V gene TRBV20-1 combines with J gene TRBJ2-5; no definite D call. The CDR3 loop spans 10 amino acids. The germline V gene encodes CDR1 DFQATT and CDR2 SNEGSKA (reference sequence). CDR3 residues: CGVGIDEQYF. The CDR3 bases are TGTGGAGTGGGCATAGATGAGCAGTACTTC.

The chain is built from TRBV12-5 and TRBJ2-1; possible D gene TRBD2, 6 bases. Germline V CDR1 and CDR2: LGHNT, FRNRAP. The CDR3 contains 16 residues. With 2 bases removed from V and 3 bases from J, the gap between germline ends came to 14 bases. The CDR3 loop reads CASGLRGPTSYNEQFF. The CDR3 DNA is TGTGCTAGTGGTTTGAGAGGGCCGACTAGCTACAATGAGCAGTTCTTC.

The J gene is TRBJ1-1, the V gene TRBV21-1. TRBV21-1 is labeled a pseudogene. The CDR3 sequence is 13 residues long. CDR3 in DNA: TGTGCCAGCAGTCAAGAGGTGGGCCCTGAAGCTTTCTTT. It translates to CASSQEVGPEAFF.

The chain joins TRBV7-8 to TRBJ2-2; 8 bases match TRBD1. The junction had 7 bases not matched to a gene; V was cut back by 5 bases and J by 5 bases. This CDR3 is built from 15 residues. Germline CDR1 reads SGHVS; CDR2 reads FQNEAQ. The CDR3 DNA is TGTGCCAGCAGCCCGCGACAGGGGAAGACCGGGGAGCTGTTTTTT. Protein: CASSPRQGKTGELFF. Full variable domain (remainder filled in from reference TRBV7-8 and TRBJ2-2): GAGVSQSPRYKVAKRGQDVALRCDPISGHVSLFWYQQALGQGPEFLTYFQNEAQLDKSGLPSDRFFAERPEGSVSTLKIQRTQQEDSAVYLCASSPRQGKTGELFFGEGSRLTVL.

This chain joins TRBV20-1 and TRBJ1-2, with 8 bases fitting TRBD1. V trimming: 5 bases; J trimming: 6 bases; junction bases outside the gene matches: 23. CDR3 length: 18 residues. Germline CDR1 DFQATT, CDR2 SNEGSKA (reference sequence). The CDR3 sequence is CSASLGSATQLGQDGYTF. The CDR3 DNA sequence: TGCAGTGCTTCGCTGGGGAGCGCGACGCAGTTGGGACAGGATGGCTACACCTTC.

The rearrangement uses TRBV27 and TRBJ2-7; D call uncertain. Trimming pared 3 bases from V and 3 bases from J, leaving 9 bases between. The CDR3 totals 13 residues. Germline V lookup: CDR1 MNHEY, CDR2 SMNVEV (reference sequence). The CDR3 DNA reads as TGTGCCAGCAGTTTTGGCAGGATCTACGAGCAGTACTTC. It is translated as CASSFGRIYEQYF.

The chain employs TRBV27 and TRBJ2-4; 7 nucleotides match TRBD2. With the DNA end fitting TRBJ2-7 better, the J assignment may be wrong. Germline-derived CDR1 and CDR2 are MNHEY and SMNVEV (reference sequence). CDR3 length: 16 residues. The chain's CDR3 is CASSLIPRGTLDEQYF. Written as DNA, the CDR3 is TGTGCCAGCAGTTTAATTCCGCGGGGGACTCTGGACGAGCAGTACTTC.

The chain carries TRBV20-1 and TRBJ1-1, with D possibly matching TRBD1 (5 bases). V was clipped by 4 bases and J by 8 bases, with 17 bases between them. This CDR3 comprises 13 residues. Germline V gene sequence: CDR1 DFQATT, CDR2 SNEGSKA (reference sequence). CDR3 protein: CSATQRGPWEAFF. Here the CDR3 DNA reads TGCAGTGCTACTCAACGGGGCCCCTGGGAAGCTTTCTTT.

This clonotype was found a few times. V usage is TRBV15 and J usage is TRBJ2-1; D possibly corresponds to TRBD2 (7 bases). Germline CDR1 is LNHNV and CDR2 is YYDKDF (reference sequence). Trimming left V 6 bases short and J 2 bases short, with 17 bases between. The CDR3 covers 16 residues. The CDR3: CATSSWGGQTYNEQFF. The CDR3 DNA reads as TGTGCCACCAGTAGTTGGGGGGGGCAGACCTACAATGAGCAGTTCTTC.

This clonotype was picked up a small number of times. The chain links TRBV7-8 to TRBJ2-1; possibly TRBD1 or TRBD2 for D (5 bases each). This CDR3 is built from 13 residues. Germline CDR1 SGHVS, CDR2 FQNEAQ. With 6 bases removed from V and 5 bases from J, the gap between germline ends came to 11 bases. DNA for the CDR3: TGTGCCAGCAGAGGGGTGCGGGACAATGAGCAGTTCTTC. Protein product: CASRGVRDNEQFF.

The chain carries TRBV4-2 and TRBJ2-5; no clear D. The germline gives CDR1 LGHNA, CDR2 YNFKEQ. V was pared by 2 bases and J by 4 bases, with 11 bases between. The CDR3 sequence is 14 residues long. The CDR3 loop is CASSQTPPGETQYF. Written as DNA, the CDR3 is TGTGCCAGCAGCCAAACACCCCCGGGAGAGACCCAGTACTTC.

The chain employs TRBV6-1 and TRBJ1-5, with 9 positions matching TRBD1. This CDR3 comprises 14 residues. Germline CDR1 is MNHNS and CDR2 is SASEGT. The J segment lost 9 bases and the V segment lost 8 bases, leaving 11 bases of the junction unmatched. CDR3 protein: CASLGGDRVMPQHF. In nucleotides, the CDR3 is TGTGCCAGCTTAGGAGGGGACAGGGTGATGCCCCAGCATTTT.

The chain uses TRBV30 and TRBJ2-1; possible D gene TRBD2, 6 bases. Trimming cost V 7 bases and J 8 bases, with 18 bases left between them. The CDR3 runs to 13 residues. The germline gives CDR1 GTSNPN, CDR2 SVGIG (reference sequence). The CDR3 nucleotides are TGTGCCTCCTCCCGGGGACTCCGAGATGAGCAGTTCTTC. It codes for CASSRGLRDEQFF. The entire variable domain, with the rest obtained from reference TRBV30 and TRBJ2-1, is as follows: SQTIHQWPATLVQPVGSPLSLECTVEGTSNPNLYWYRQAAGRGLQLLFYSVGIGQISSEVPQNLSASRPQDRQFILSSKKLLLSDSGFYLCASSRGLRDEQFFGPGTRLTVL.

The genes are TRBV9 and TRBJ2-5; D may match TRBD1 or TRBD2 (5 bases each). Looked up from germline, CDR1 is SGDLS and CDR2 is YYNGEE. Trimming removed 0 bases at V and 1 base at J, with 7 bases between. CDR3 length: 14 amino acids. The CDR3 loop is CASSVGDPQETQYF. CDR3 bases: TGTGCCAGCAGCGTAGGGGACCCCCAAGAGACCCAGTACTTC.

V usage is TRBV20-1 and J usage is TRBJ2-3; D is unclear. The germline V and J ends were trimmed by 6 bases and 2 bases, with 12 bases remaining between them. The CDR3 is 13 amino acids. CDR1 and CDR2 from the germline V gene are DFQATT and SNEGSKA (reference sequence). The CDR3 sequence: CSATDLDTDTQYF. The CDR3, as DNA: TGCAGTGCCACCGACTTAGACACAGATACGCAGTATTTT.

Of note for this clonotype: A junction boundary mismatches the germline segment, possibly from a read error. This rearrangement joins TRBV18 to TRBJ2-3; D possibly corresponds to TRBD1 (6 bases). CDR3 size: 15 residues. Looked up from germline, CDR1 is KGHSH and CDR2 is LQKENI. CDR3 coding DNA: TGTGTCAGCTCACCACCAACAGGGTTCGTAGATACGCAGTATTTT. It specifies CVSSPPTGFVDTQYF. Drawing the rest from reference TRBV18 and TRBJ2-3, the complete variable domain is NAGVMQNPRHLVRRRGQEARLRCSPMKGHSHVYWYRQLPEEGLKFMVYLQKENIIDESGMPKERFSAEFPKEGPSILRIQQVVRGDSAAYFCVSSPPTGFVDTQYFGPGTRLTVL.

As regards this clonotype: The junction shows a germline mismatch at one end, possibly a read error. The rearrangement joins TRBV5-1 to TRBJ2-1, with D uncertain. Germline V gives CDR1 SGHRS, CDR2 YFSETQ. The CDR3 sequence is 13 residues long. CDR3 sequence reads: CASSFRSYNEQFF. In DNA form, the CDR3 reads TGTGCCAGCAGTTTCCGCTCCTACAATGAGCAGTTCTTC.

The chain links TRBV12-3 or TRBV12-4 to TRBJ2-1, with 10 bases aligning to TRBD2. With V trimmed by 7 bases and J by 5 bases, 8 bases remained unmatched. This CDR3 spans 15 amino acids. The chain's CDR3 is CASTKTSGSHNEQFF. DNA of the CDR3: TGTGCCAGCACCAAGACTAGCGGGTCACACAATGAGCAGTTCTTC.

The rearrangement links TRBV6-1 to TRBJ2-7; D not resolved. This CDR3 is built from 14 residues. V gave up 1 base and J gave up 1 base, with 8 bases separating them. In germline, CDR1 is MNHNS, CDR2 SASEGT. DNA for the CDR3: TGTGCCAGCAGTGAAGTACTGATGTCCTACGAGCAGTACTTC. Its translation is CASSEVLMSYEQYF.